Described below is a single T cell receptor beta chain sequence and its context. The data belong to a study of blood T cell repertoires in COVID-19. The protocol was immunoSEQ multiplex PCR, while the TCRdb copy is restricted to in-frame clones and leaves out a portion. This sample carries just over 60,000 clones, around 80% of them seen once, and the ten largest clones take over 15%. Material for sequencing was peripheral blood. This receptor was taken from a man aged 55 to 70 with acute or convalescent COVID-19.

CDR3 amino acids: CASSLLGQGGGYTF. The CDR3 nucleotides are TGCGCCAGCAGCTTGCTAGGACAGGGTGGGGGCTACACCTTC. The chain recombines TRBV5-1 with TRBJ1-2, with TRBD1 matching over 8 bases. Per germline, CDR1 SGHRS and CDR2 YFSETQ. The CDR3 extends over 14 amino acids. Germline trimming cut 1 base from V and 8 bases from J; bases unmatched to any gene: 7.